What follows is one T cell receptor beta chain and its context. This sample was taken from a study of blood T cell repertoires in COVID-19. V was clipped by 0 bases and J by 6 bases, with 9 bases between them. The CDR3 covers 14 residues. Germline V gene sequence: CDR1 SGHAT, CDR2 FQDESV (reference sequence). The assay was immunoSEQ multiplex PCR, and TCRdb's table has in-frame clones only and misses some. Of over 75,000 clones listed, roughly 88% were seen once; the top ten hold 31%. The chain uses TRBV11-1 and TRBJ1-5; no firm D call. This receptor was obtained from a woman at least 80 years old with active or convalescent COVID-19. The sequenced sample consisted of peripheral blood. The DNA for the CDR3 is TGTGCCAGCAGCTTAGCGAGGTCGTGTCAGCCCCAGCATTTT. Amino acid sequence: CASSLARSCQPQHF.